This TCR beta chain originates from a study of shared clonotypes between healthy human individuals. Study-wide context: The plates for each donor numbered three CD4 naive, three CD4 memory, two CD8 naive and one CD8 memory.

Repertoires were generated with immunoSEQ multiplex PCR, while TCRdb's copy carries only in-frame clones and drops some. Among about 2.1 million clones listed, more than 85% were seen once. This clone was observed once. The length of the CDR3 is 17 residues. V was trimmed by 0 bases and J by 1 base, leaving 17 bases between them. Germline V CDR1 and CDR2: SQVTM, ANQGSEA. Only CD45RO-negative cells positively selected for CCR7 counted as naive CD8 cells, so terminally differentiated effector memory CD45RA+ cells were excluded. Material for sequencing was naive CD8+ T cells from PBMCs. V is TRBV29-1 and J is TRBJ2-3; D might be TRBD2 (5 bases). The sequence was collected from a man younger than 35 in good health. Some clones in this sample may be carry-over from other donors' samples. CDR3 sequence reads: CSVEDLGYGVGTDTQYF. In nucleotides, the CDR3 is TGCAGCGTTGAAGATCTTGGGTACGGGGTCGGCACAGATACGCAGTATTTT.